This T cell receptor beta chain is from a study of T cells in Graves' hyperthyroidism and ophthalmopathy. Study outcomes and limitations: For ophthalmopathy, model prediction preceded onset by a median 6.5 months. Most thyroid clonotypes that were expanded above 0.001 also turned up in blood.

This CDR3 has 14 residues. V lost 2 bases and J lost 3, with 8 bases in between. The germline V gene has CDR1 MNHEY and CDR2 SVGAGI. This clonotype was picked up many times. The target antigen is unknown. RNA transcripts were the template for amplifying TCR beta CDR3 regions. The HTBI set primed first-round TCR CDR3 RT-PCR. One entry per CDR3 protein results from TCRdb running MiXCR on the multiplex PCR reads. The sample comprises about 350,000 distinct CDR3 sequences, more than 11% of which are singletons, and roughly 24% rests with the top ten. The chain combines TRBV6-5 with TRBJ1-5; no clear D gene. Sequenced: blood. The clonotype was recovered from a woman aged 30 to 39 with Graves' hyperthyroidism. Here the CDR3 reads CASSYGRYNQPQHF. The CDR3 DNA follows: TGTGCCAGCAGTTACGGCCGATACAATCAGCCCCAGCATTTT.